Listed below are T cell receptor beta chains from one sample, sequenced in a study of blood T cell repertoires in COVID-19. TCRdb keeps only in-frame clones here, not all; method: immunoSEQ multiplex PCR. Found here are 140,000 to 150,000 clones, roughly 76% of them singletons; the top ten hold roughly 7.7%. Sequencing was done on a sample of peripheral blood. Every receptor here comes from a human donor with acute or convalescent COVID-19. The donor label of this sample is uncertain. CDR3s leave out the opening cysteine and the closing phenylalanine or tryptophan.

v_call cdr3_aa
TRBV5-1 ASSLAGNEQF
TRBV5-1 ASSGQNQLSTDTQY
TRBV5-8 ASSFTTSGGSDTQY
TRBV6-6 ASSFTSNADEQF
TRBV12-5 ASGLTTSGGPDTQY
TRBV12-3/TRBV12-4 ASRGGTLYGYT
TRBV5-4 ASSRGGGFYNEQF
TRBV7-9 ASDRQTPEAF
TRBV11-2 ASSLIGGNTEAF
TRBV2 ASSDQVYNSPLH
TRBV28 ASSSSYRGNTIY
TRBV10-2 ASRETGSSSGNTIY
TRBV27 ASRRRGTNTGELF
TRBV18 ASSRKEGAGSGNTIY